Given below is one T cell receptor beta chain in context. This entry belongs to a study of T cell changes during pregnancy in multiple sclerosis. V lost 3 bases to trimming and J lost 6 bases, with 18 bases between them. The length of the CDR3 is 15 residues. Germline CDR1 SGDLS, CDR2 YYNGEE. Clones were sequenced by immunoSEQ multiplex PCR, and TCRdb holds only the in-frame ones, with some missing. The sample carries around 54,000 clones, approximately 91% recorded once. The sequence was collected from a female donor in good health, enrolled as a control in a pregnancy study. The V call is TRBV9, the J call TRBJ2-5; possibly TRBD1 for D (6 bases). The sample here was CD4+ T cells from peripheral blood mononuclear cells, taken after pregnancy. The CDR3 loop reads CASSAHVSRGQTQYF. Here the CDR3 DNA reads TGTGCCAGCAGCGCCCATGTGAGCAGGGGCCAGACCCAGTACTTC.